The rows below give T cell receptor beta chains drawn from one sample of a study of T-cell memory formation after mild COVID-19. TCRdb re-called the 5' RACE reads through MiXCR, storing one row per CDR3 protein. The sample gives about 140,000 distinct CDR3 sequences, roughly 13% of which show up once; about 30% is in the top ten. Sequenced sample: PBMCs or a T cell subset sorted from them (not recorded which). The receptors come from an adult woman who had mild COVID-19 (a few samples of this study predate the infection). Cell type and time point are not known. Each CDR3 is given with its conserved first and last residue. Each record gives: V gene, D gene, J gene, clone size, CDR3 protein, CDR3 DNA. D genes are given only for firm matches. Clone sizes are given selectively: once, few, many, or a class where the clone is expanded.

v_gene: TRBV27; d_gene: TRBD2; j_gene: TRBJ2-1; abundance: few; CDR3aa: CASSILGLHLNEQFF; CDR3nt: TGTGCCAGCAGTATCCTGGGACTACACCTCAATGAGCAGTTCTTC
v_gene: TRBV27; d_gene: TRBD2; j_gene: TRBJ2-7; abundance: few; CDR3aa: CASSLSAGVLTYEQYF; CDR3nt: TGTGCCAGCAGTTTATCGGCGGGGGTCCTGACCTACGAGCAGTACTTC
v_gene: TRBV12-3/TRBV12-4; d_gene: NA; j_gene: TRBJ2-7; abundance: few; CDR3aa: CASSLAWRGIYEQYF; CDR3nt: TGTGCCAGCAGTTTAGCGTGGCGGGGAATCTACGAGCAGTACTTC
v_gene: TRBV21-1; d_gene: NA; j_gene: TRBJ1-2; abundance: NA; CDR3aa: CASFGTDSRSYTF; CDR3nt: TGTGCCAGTTTCGGGACAGATTCTCGTAGCTACACCTTC
v_gene: TRBV29-1; d_gene: NA; j_gene: TRBJ2-7; abundance: NA; CDR3aa: CSVGAGEYEQYF; CDR3nt: TGCAGCGTTGGGGCAGGAGAGTACGAGCAGTACTTC
v_gene: TRBV7-2; d_gene: TRBD2; j_gene: TRBJ2-7; abundance: NA; CDR3aa: CASSSGLAGIRYEQYF; CDR3nt: TGTGCCAGCAGCTCCGGACTAGCGGGGATCAGGTACGAGCAGTACTTC
v_gene: TRBV6-2/TRBV6-3; d_gene: NA; j_gene: TRBJ2-7; abundance: NA; CDR3aa: CASAGYEQYF; CDR3nt: TGTGCCAGCGCCGGGTACGAGCAGTACTTC
v_gene: TRBV19; d_gene: NA; j_gene: TRBJ2-2; abundance: few; CDR3aa: CASSITAAGTGELFF; CDR3nt: TGTGCCAGTAGTATAACAGCCGCGGGCACCGGGGAGCTGTTTTTT
v_gene: TRBV12-3/TRBV12-4; d_gene: TRBD1; j_gene: TRBJ1-1; abundance: few; CDR3aa: CASSHRGFQAFF; CDR3nt: TGTGCCAGCAGCCACAGGGGGTTTCAAGCTTTCTTT
v_gene: TRBV27; d_gene: NA; j_gene: TRBJ2-1; abundance: NA; CDR3aa: CASSLSAGDLVWYNEQFF; CDR3nt: TGTGCCAGCAGTTTATCCGCAGGGGATTTGGTGTGGTACAATGAGCAGTTCTTC
v_gene: TRBV25-1; d_gene: NA; j_gene: TRBJ1-1; abundance: few; CDR3aa: CASSSLDTEAFF; CDR3nt: TGTGCCAGCAGTTCGTTGGACACTGAAGCTTTCTTT
v_gene: TRBV7-9; d_gene: TRBD1; j_gene: TRBJ2-7; abundance: NA; CDR3aa: CASSSGQGYDEQYF; CDR3nt: TGTGCCAGCAGCTCGGGACAGGGGTACGACGAGCAGTACTTC
v_gene: TRBV5-6; d_gene: TRBD1; j_gene: TRBJ1-6; abundance: NA; CDR3aa: CASSFLRTGNSPLHF; CDR3nt: TGTGCCAGCAGCTTCCTCCGGACAGGGAATTCACCCCTCCACTTT
v_gene: TRBV29-1; d_gene: NA; j_gene: TRBJ2-1; abundance: NA; CDR3aa: CSVEQGVHNEQFF; CDR3nt: TGCAGCGTTGAACAGGGTGTCCACAATGAGCAGTTCTTC
v_gene: TRBV24-1; d_gene: TRBD1; j_gene: TRBJ1-2; abundance: few; CDR3aa: CATSDFRGNGYTF; CDR3nt: TGTGCCACCAGTGATTTCAGGGGGAACGGCTACACCTTC
v_gene: TRBV30; d_gene: TRBD2; j_gene: TRBJ2-5; abundance: NA; CDR3aa: CAIVVAGGPWETQYF; CDR3nt: TGTGCAATAGTAGTTGCGGGGGGGCCGTGGGAGACCCAGTACTTC
v_gene: TRBV7-9; d_gene: TRBD1; j_gene: TRBJ1-1; abundance: NA; CDR3aa: CASTRGGTPEAFF; CDR3nt: TGTGCCAGCACCAGGGGGGGTACCCCTGAAGCTTTCTTT
v_gene: TRBV3-1; d_gene: TRBD1; j_gene: TRBJ1-1; abundance: few; CDR3aa: CASSLNPGQASNTEAFF; CDR3nt: TGTGCCAGCAGCCTTAATCCGGGACAGGCTTCGAACACTGAAGCTTTCTTT
v_gene: TRBV29-1; d_gene: NA; j_gene: TRBJ2-6; abundance: NA; CDR3aa: CSVERTSGANVLTF; CDR3nt: TGCAGCGTTGAAAGGACCTCTGGGGCCAACGTCCTGACTTTC
v_gene: TRBV15; d_gene: NA; j_gene: TRBJ2-3; abundance: few; CDR3aa: CATSRIGNTQYF; CDR3nt: TGTGCCACCAGCCGGATCGGGAATACGCAGTATTTT
v_gene: TRBV6-5; d_gene: NA; j_gene: TRBJ1-5; abundance: few; CDR3aa: CASSLGRSPKWPQHF; CDR3nt: TGTGCCAGCAGTCTCGGGAGGTCCCCCAAATGGCCCCAGCATTTT
v_gene: TRBV4-1; d_gene: NA; j_gene: TRBJ1-3; abundance: NA; CDR3aa: CASSQDGGVGNTIYF; CDR3nt: TGCGCCAGCAGCCAGGATGGCGGGGTTGGAAACACCATATATTTT
v_gene: TRBV20-1; d_gene: TRBD1; j_gene: TRBJ2-5; abundance: few; CDR3aa: CSARAGQAQETQYF; CDR3nt: TGCAGTGCTAGAGCCGGACAGGCGCAAGAGACCCAGTACTTC
v_gene: TRBV12-3/TRBV12-4; d_gene: TRBD1; j_gene: TRBJ1-2; abundance: NA; CDR3aa: CARSTGARGYTF; CDR3nt: TGTGCCAGATCGACAGGGGCGCGAGGCTACACCTTC
v_gene: TRBV6-6; d_gene: NA; j_gene: TRBJ2-1; abundance: few; CDR3aa: CASSYPYDEQFF; CDR3nt: TGTGCCAGCAGTTACCCCTATGATGAGCAGTTCTTC
v_gene: TRBV7-3; d_gene: NA; j_gene: TRBJ2-1; abundance: NA; CDR3aa: CASKQEGGPSYNEQFF; CDR3nt: TGTGCCAGCAAACAAGAGGGTGGCCCTTCCTACAATGAGCAGTTCTTC